Below, one T cell receptor (beta chain) is given with its context. The antigen is undetermined. TCRdb processed the RT-PCR reads anew with MiXCR; each CDR3 protein has one entry. The sample lists about 650,000 distinct CDR3 sequences, 14% seen once, with 7.6% in the top ten. This sample was included in a study of response to subunit inactivated influenza vaccine. The germline V gene has CDR1 MGHRA and CDR2 YSYEKL. CDR3 size: 17 residues. V lost 1 base to trimming and J lost 0 bases, with 16 bases between them. Findings and caveats of the study: The authors offered the suggestion that each seasonal influenza vaccination recruits few new T cells.

This specimen was PBMCs from blood, taken less than 15 days before vaccination. The clonotype was recovered from a man aged 45-60 years who received an inactivated influenza vaccine. This rearrangement joins TRBV4-1 to TRBJ2-7; D is unclear. In DNA, the CDR3 is TGCGCCAGCAGCCAAGTCGAATGGAACTTTAGCTCCTACGAGCAGTACTTC. It codes for CASSQVEWNFSSYEQYF.